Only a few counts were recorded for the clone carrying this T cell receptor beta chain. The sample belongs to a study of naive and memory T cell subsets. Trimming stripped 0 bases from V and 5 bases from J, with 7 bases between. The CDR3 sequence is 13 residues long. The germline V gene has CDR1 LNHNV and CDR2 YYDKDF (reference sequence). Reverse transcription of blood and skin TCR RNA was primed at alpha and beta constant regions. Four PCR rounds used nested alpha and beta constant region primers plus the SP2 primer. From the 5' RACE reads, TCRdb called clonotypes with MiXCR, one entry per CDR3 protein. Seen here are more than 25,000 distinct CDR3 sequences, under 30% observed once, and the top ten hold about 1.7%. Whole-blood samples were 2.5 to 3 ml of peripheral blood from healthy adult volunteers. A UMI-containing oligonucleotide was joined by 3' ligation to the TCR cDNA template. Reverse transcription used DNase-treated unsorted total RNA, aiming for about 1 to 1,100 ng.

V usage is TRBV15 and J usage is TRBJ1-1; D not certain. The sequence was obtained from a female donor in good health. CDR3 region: CATSRDWRTEAFF. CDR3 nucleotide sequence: TGTGCCACCAGCAGAGATTGGCGGACTGAAGCTTTCTTT.